This TCR beta chain was retrieved from a study of shared T cell receptors in the human thymus. Trimming at V came to 3 bases and at J to 1 base, leaving 3 bases not matched to a gene. This CDR3 has 15 residues. Germline V gene lookup returns CDR1 LNHDA and CDR2 SQIVND (reference sequence). The repertoire was sequenced with immunoSEQ multiplex PCR; TCRdb's copy has only in-frame clones and lacks some. This table has hundreds of thousands of clones, 80% to 90% appearing once. The data were also submitted as part of a second study, on human thymus T cells.

Sample: thymocytes. The TCR comes from a girl under three years old with a congenital heart defect. The chain couples TRBV19 to TRBJ2-3; 8 bases are shared with TRBD1. The CDR3 DNA sequence: TGTGCCAGTAGTATGGAGACAGGGGGCACAGATACGCAGTATTTT. Its translation: CASSMETGGTDTQYF.